A selection of T cell receptor beta chains follows, all from one sample in a study of identifying expanded T cells in peripheral blood. Sequenced by immunoSEQ multiplex PCR; TCRdb stores in-frame clones only, minus some. The table has about 85,000 clones, approximately 90% seen once; the top ten hold around 2.7%. The specimen sequenced was blood. Receptor source: a person aged 18 to 70 in good health. Each CDR3 is given with its conserved first and last residue. Each record gives: D gene, V gene, clone size, J gene, CDR3 protein, CDR3 DNA. D genes are given only for firm matches. Clone sizes are given selectively: once, few, many, or a class where the clone is expanded.

>.|TRBV28|once|TRBJ2-7
CASSFSLSLSYEQYF
TGTGCCAGCAGTTTTTCCTTATCACTCTCCTACGAGCAGTACTTC
>.|TRBV15|.|TRBJ1-4
CATSSGSVTPNEKLFF
TGTGCCACCAGCAGTGGATCGGTGACCCCAAATGAAAAACTGTTTTTT
>.|TRBV7-2|.|TRBJ1-2
CASSLEGRSYTF
TGTGCCAGCAGCTTAGAGGGGAGAAGCTACACCTTC
>TRBD1|TRBV19|.|TRBJ2-3
CASRQGPGTDTQYF
TGTGCCAGTCGACAGGGCCCGGGCACAGATACGCAGTATTTT
>TRBD1|TRBV7-9|.|TRBJ1-4
CASSWAQGGTNEKLFF
TGTGCCAGCAGCTGGGCCCAGGGGGGCACTAATGAAAAACTGTTTTTT
>.|TRBV28|.|TRBJ1-1
CASSPPGMATEAFF
TGTGCCAGCAGTCCCCCGGGAATGGCGACTGAAGCTTTCTTT
>TRBD2|TRBV2|.|TRBJ2-5
CASKTGGPAVETQYF
TGTGCCAGCAAAACGGGAGGGCCTGCGGTGGAGACCCAGTACTTC
>TRBD2|TRBV13|.|TRBJ2-7
CASSPAGDSGSVEQYF
TGTGCCAGCAGCCCCGCCGGGGATAGCGGGAGCGTCGAGCAGTACTTC
>.|TRBV21-1|.|TRBJ2-7
CASSSRWDSLTYEQYF
TGTGCCAGCAGCAGTAGATGGGACAGTCTTACCTACGAGCAGTACTTC
>TRBD1|TRBV6-5|.|TRBJ1-1
CASWTGRRNTEAFF
TGTGCCAGTTGGACAGGGCGAAGGAACACTGAAGCTTTCTTT
>TRBD2|TRBV4-3|.|TRBJ2-3
CASSQDRGLAGGLTDTQYF
TGCGCCAGCAGCCAAGATCGGGGCTTGGCGGGAGGTCTCACAGATACGCAGTATTTT
>TRBD2|TRBV19|few|TRBJ2-2
CASSGTSGKTGELFF
TGTGCCAGTAGCGGGACTAGCGGGAAAACCGGGGAGCTGTTTTTT
>.|TRBV6-5|once|TRBJ2-1
CATTSLGYNEQFF
TGTGCCACCACCTCCTTAGGGTACAATGAGCAGTTCTTC
>.|TRBV5-8|.|TRBJ2-4
CASSFTSGAGNIQYF
TGTGCCAGCAGCTTTACTTCAGGGGCGGGAAACATTCAGTACTTC
>.|TRBV6-1|.|TRBJ1-3
CASSALSGNTIYF
TGTGCCAGCAGTGCTCTCTCTGGAAACACCATATATTTT
>TRBD2|TRBV10-3|.|TRBJ2-7
CAISNGLAGDSYEQYF
TGTGCCATCAGTAATGGACTAGCGGGGGACTCCTACGAGCAGTACTTC
>.|TRBV28|.|TRBJ1-3
CASSSGLLSSGNTIYF
TGTGCCAGCAGTTCCGGACTGCTCAGCTCTGGAAACACCATATATTTT
>TRBD1|TRBV2|.|TRBJ1-2
CASEGQGFYGYTF
TGTGCCAGCGAAGGACAGGGTTTCTATGGCTACACCTTC
>.|TRBV10-3|.|TRBJ1-5
CAISTSNQPQHF
TGTGCCATCAGTACTAGCAATCAGCCCCAGCATTTT
>.|TRBV30|.|TRBJ2-2
CAWSSGGSLTGELFF
TGTGCCTGGAGTTCTGGCGGCAGTTTAACCGGGGAGCTGTTTTTT
>.|TRBV5-8|.|TRBJ2-1
CASSFGTGEYNEQFF
TGTGCCAGCAGCTTCGGGACGGGGGAGTACAATGAGCAGTTCTTC
>.|TRBV2|once|TRBJ1-2
CASSLAGRYGYTF
TGTGCCAGCAGTTTGGCAGGGCGCTATGGCTACACCTTC
>TRBD1|TRBV18|.|TRBJ1-2
CASSPGTGGIYGYTF
TGTGCCAGCTCACCGGGGACAGGTGGAATCTATGGCTACACCTTC
>.|TRBV28|.|TRBJ1-2
CASRNPYGYTF
TGTGCCAGCCGGAATCCATATGGCTACACCTTC
>TRBD1|TRBV23-1|few|TRBJ1-5
CASHTPPEQGGPGGF
TGCGCCAGCCACACTCCCCCTGAACAAGGTGGTCCAGGGGGTTTT
>.|TRBV4-3|.|TRBJ2-1
CASSQVSRANEQFF
TGCGCCAGCAGCCAAGTCTCCAGGGCCAATGAGCAGTTCTTC
>.|TRBV7-2|.|TRBJ2-1
CASSLVLHRELVGNEQFF
TGTGCCAGCAGCTTAGTCCTACACCGGGAACTAGTAGGCAATGAGCAGTTCTTC
>.|TRBV9|.|TRBJ1-3
CASSVDPMNGNTIYF
TGTGCCAGCAGCGTAGACCCAATGAATGGAAACACCATATATTTT
>TRBD2|TRBV2|.|TRBJ2-1
CASRETSGGNEQFF
TGTGCCAGCAGGGAGACTAGCGGAGGGAATGAGCAGTTCTTC
>TRBD2|TRBV7-2|.|TRBJ2-3
CASSLRLAASTDTQYF
TGTGCCAGCAGCCTGAGACTAGCGGCTAGCACAGATACGCAGTATTTT
>.|TRBV7-2|.|TRBJ2-5
CASSFPHGAETQYF
TGTGCCAGCAGCTTCCCCCATGGCGCTGAGACCCAGTACTTC
>.|TRBV5-1|.|TRBJ2-2
CASSFSPPGQNTGELFF
TGCGCCAGCAGCTTCTCTCCCCCGGGACAAAACACCGGGGAGCTGTTTTTT
>TRBD1|TRBV30|.|TRBJ1-4
CAWSKQGADEKLFF
TGTGCCTGGAGCAAACAGGGGGCGGATGAAAAACTGTTTTTT
>.|TRBV7-9|once|TRBJ2-6
CASSARAGANVLTF
TGTGCCAGCAGCGCCAGGGCTGGGGCCAACGTCCTGACTTTC
>.|TRBV7-9|.|TRBJ2-3
CASSFLGAADTQYF
TGTGCCAGCAGCTTTCTGGGGGCCGCAGATACGCAGTATTTT
>.|TRBV29-1|.|TRBJ2-7
CSAIFGSKSYEQYF
TGCAGCGCGATATTTGGCTCGAAATCCTACGAGCAGTACTTC
>TRBD1|TRBV19|.|TRBJ2-3
CATRRTGTGWTDTQYF
TGTGCCACCCGAAGGACCGGGACAGGGTGGACAGATACGCAGTATTTT
>.|TRBV29-1|.|TRBJ1-1
CSVEGGTRLMNTEAFF
TGCAGCGTTGAAGGGGGAACTAGGTTAATGAACACTGAAGCTTTCTTT
>.|TRBV11-2|.|TRBJ2-7
CASSFTGEQYF
TGTGCCAGCAGCTTTACCGGCGAGCAGTACTTC
>TRBD1|TRBV2|.|TRBJ1-2
CASLDRGQYGYTF
TGTGCCAGCCTCGACAGGGGCCAGTATGGCTACACCTTC
>.|TRBV6-6|.|TRBJ1-1
CASSYSIRGDTEAFF
TGTGCCAGCAGTTACTCGATTAGGGGCGACACTGAAGCTTTCTTT
>TRBD2|TRBV19|.|TRBJ2-3
CASSKGDTSGTWDTQYF
TGTGCCAGTAGTAAGGGGGATACTAGCGGGACCTGGGATACGCAGTATTTT
>.|TRBV5-5|.|TRBJ2-7
CASTPSSDEQYF
TGTGCCAGCACCCCTTCTTCAGACGAGCAGTACTTC